Presented here are 13 T cell receptor beta chains from one specimen sequenced in a study of cytomegalovirus exposure and HLA in healthy donors. In the PCR, 60 Vbeta and 13 Jbeta primers were used. Libraries were prepared by immunoSEQ multiplex PCR; TCRdb keeps only in-frame clonotypes and omits some of them. The data show about 150,000 clones, roughly 72% seen once. Sample: PBMCs. These receptors originate from a man aged 35-49 years in good health and CMV-seronegative.

The DNA for the CDR3 is TGTGCCAGCCGCCGAGTCATTAATGAGCAGTTCTTC. Encoded protein: CASRRVINEQFF. The gene calls are TRBV27 and TRBJ2-1; D not resolved. The CDR3 extends over 12 amino acids. Deletions cut 8 bases from V and 7 bases from J, with 12 bases between. CDR1 and CDR2 (germline): MNHEY, SMNVEV (reference sequence).

This chain's CDR3 is CASSVGVRGRGRYGELFF. CDR3 nucleotides: TGTGCCAGCAGCGTAGGGGTAAGGGGAAGGGGGCGTTACGGGGAGCTGTTTTTT. The chain couples TRBV9 to TRBJ2-2; 7 positions match TRBD1. V lost 0 bases to trimming and J lost 7 bases; unmatched junction nucleotides: 15. Germline V gene lookup returns CDR1 SGDLS and CDR2 YYNGEE. This CDR3 has 18 residues.

This chain links TRBV12-5 with TRBJ1-1; D gene ambiguous. CDR3 length equals 13 residues. Trimming cost V 10 bases and J 4 bases, with 16 bases left between them. The germline gives CDR1 LGHNT, CDR2 FRNRAP. CDR3 protein: CAKEGRSSTEAFF. The DNA for the CDR3 is TGTGCTAAGGAGGGCAGATCGAGCACTGAAGCTTTCTTT.

This chain joins TRBV27 and TRBJ2-3; 15 bases align to TRBD2. The V gene end was trimmed by 3 bases and the J gene end by 10 bases; junction bases not matched to a gene: 2. The germline CDR1 and CDR2 sequences are MNHEY and SMNVEV (reference sequence). The CDR3 length is 14 residues. The CDR3 DNA sequence: TGTGCCAGCAGTTTGGGGACTAGCGGGGGGTCGCAGTATTTT. Protein: CASSLGTSGGSQYF.

This chain links TRBV5-6 with TRBJ2-7; 8 nucleotides match TRBD2. The length of the CDR3 is 15 residues. Germline CDR1 SGHDT, CDR2 YYEEEE. Losses at the gene ends were 2 bases for V and 5 bases for J; bases not matched to a gene: 9. The CDR3 here is CASSLPGGPKNEQYF. CDR3 bases: TGTGCCAGCAGCTTACCGGGAGGGCCGAAGAACGAGCAGTACTTC. The whole variable domain, filled in from reference TRBV5-6 and TRBJ2-7, reads DAGVTQSPTHLIKTRGQQVTLRCSPKSGHDTVSWYQQALGQGPQFIFQYYEEEERQRGNFPDRFSGHQFPNYSSELNVNALLLGDSALYLCASSLPGGPKNEQYFGPGTRLTVT.

The genes are TRBV9 and TRBJ2-7, with TRBD2 matching over 13 bases. V shed 3 bases and J 0 bases; nucleotides not matched to a gene: 12. CDR3 length equals 19 residues. Per the germline V gene, CDR1 is SGDLS and CDR2 is YYNGEE. The CDR3, as DNA: TGTGCCAGCAGCGGCGGACCTCCGGGACTAGCGGGAAGCTCCTACGAGCAGTACTTC. This codes for CASSGGPPGLAGSSYEQYF.

The chain joins TRBV18 to TRBJ1-1, with 7 bases that match TRBD1. Germline V gene lookup returns CDR1 KGHSH and CDR2 LQKENI. V gave up 3 bases and J gave up 6 bases; unmatched junction bases: 7. The CDR3 extends over 14 amino acids. CDR3 DNA sequence: TGTGCCAGCTCACCCAGACAGGGCGAGGCTGAAGCTTTCTTT. It encodes CASSPRQGEAEAFF.

The chain joins TRBV11-3 to TRBJ1-2; TRBD1 aligns across 7 bases. The CDR3 consists of 13 residues. With V trimmed by 1 base and J by 8 bases, 4 bases remained unmatched. CDR1 SGHNT and CDR2 YENEEA come from the germline V gene. CDR3 nucleotides: TGTGCCAGCAGCTTAGGACAGGGTATGGGCTACACCTTC. Translated: CASSLGQGMGYTF.

The sample holds a few counts of this clone. The genes are TRBV7-9 and TRBJ2-3; D is perhaps TRBD1 (6 bases). This CDR3 contains 15 residues. Germline loops: CDR1 SEHNR, CDR2 FQNEAQ (reference sequence). Trimming took off 5 bases at V and 7 bases at J, with 19 bases between the two ends. The CDR3 DNA sequence: TGTGCCAGCAGCCGAGACGTGGGGGCAGGTAATACGCAGTATTTT. It yields the protein CASSRDVGAGNTQYF.

For this clone: The junction and the germline gene differ at one end; a read error may be behind it. This CDR3 reads CSSSLGRNYITNEQFF. Here the CDR3 DNA reads TGTTCCAGCAGCTTAGGTCGAAACTATATCACGAATGAGCAGTTCTTC. J is TRBJ2-1 and V is TRBV7-9; D is unclear. The germline V gene has CDR1 SEHNR and CDR2 FQNEAQ (reference sequence). The CDR3 is 16 amino acids.

This chain joins TRBV5-1 and TRBJ2-7, with D possibly matching TRBD1 (5 bases). In germline, CDR1 is SGHRS, CDR2 YFSETQ. There are 13 residues in the CDR3. V shed 4 bases and J shed 1 base, with 9 bases lying between them. CDR3 DNA: TGCGCCAGCAGCGTACAGGATTCCTACGAGCAGTACTTC. Amino acids: CASSVQDSYEQYF.

V is TRBV10-3 and J is TRBJ2-2; D gene unclear. V was shortened by 4 bases and J by 0 bases, with 9 bases between the two germline ends. The CDR3 loop spans 15 amino acids. CDR1 and CDR2 (germline): ENHRY, SYGVKD. The CDR3 DNA reads as TGTGCCATCAGTGGTGAACCTACGAACACCGGGGAGCTGTTTTTT. As protein: CAISGEPTNTGELFF.

V usage is TRBV5-4 and J usage is TRBJ1-2, with TRBD1 matching over 9 bases. Germline V CDR1 and CDR2: SGHNT, YYREEE (reference sequence). The CDR3 has 13 amino acids. V lost 5 bases and J lost 8; bases outside the gene matches: 7. The CDR3 protein is CASSRDREGGYTF. CDR3 in DNA: TGTGCCAGCAGTCGGGACAGGGAGGGGGGCTACACCTTC. The full variable domain, rest sourced from reference TRBV5-4 and TRBJ1-2, is ETGVTQSPTHLIKTRGQQVTLRCSSQSGHNTVSWYQQALGQGPQFIFQYYREEENGRGNFPPRFSGLQFPNYSSELNVNALELDDSALYLCASSRDREGGYTFGSGTRLTVV.